The subject of this entry is one T cell receptor beta chain. Its binding antigen is unknown. No base quality values were provided; no much bigger clone lies one nucleotide off. The entry originates in a study of CD8+CD57+ T cells in acquired aplastic anemia (dated by TCRdb to the late 2010s). Regarding the complete study: Extracted DNA from sorted CD4+ and CD8+ cells averaged approximately 3 ug, ranging from roughly 0.17 to 27.4 ug. CD8+CD57+ expansion was defined as a frequency above the mean frequency observed in healthy subjects. Paper-wide results and their limitations: Roughly 30 CD8+ CDR3 sequences were found to be shared between patients and controls, but these sequences appeared to be highly expressed in patients and within the immunodominant clones of the patients. No significant difference in CD8+ Simpson's diversity was found between patients and healthy controls (P=0.060).

Counted from cysteine to phenylalanine, this CDR3 has 18 amino acids. The only DNA kept is the CDR3, 54 bases in frame from the first base. CDR1 SEHNR and CDR2 FQNEAQ are derived from the germline V gene (reference sequence). V is clipped by 4 bases and J by 2 bases, and the sequence between their germline boundaries is 23 bases long. Profiling of TCR beta VDJ combinations and CDR3 sequences used genomic DNA as the template. TCR repertoire sequencing was run on an Illumina HiSeq 2000. Per the authors' processing: TRBV/TRBJ rearrangement plots, CDR3 size and DJ length profiles, and Simpson's diversity index were used to evaluate the repertoires. Whichever DNA sequence was most abundant in the deep sequencing data was defined as the immunodominant clone. CDR3 amino acid sequences were checked for sharing across subjects and were also compared against the VDJdb database and published repertoires. Through fastp at Q25 and MiXCR, TCRdb rebuilt clones from the public reads, retaining in-frame beta chains. Rows with one shared CDR3 protein collapse into an entry with the most common genes and DNA. What appears here as the V and J calls and clone size reflects TCRdb's work, not the paper's. The sample includes a few hundred thousand distinct CDR3 sequences, with roughly 45% observed a single time. The ten biggest clones cover 20% of the sample.

Patients chosen for sequencing had shown expansion of CD8+CD57+ cells by flow cytometry. Every patient had severe acquired aplastic anemia, diagnosed using the International Study of Aplastic Anemia and Agranulocytosis and Camitta criteria. At the time blood was sampled, none of the patients had received any therapy. In the study, sorted CD4+ and CD8+ blood T cells from patients with severe aplastic anemia and from healthy subjects underwent deep sequencing of TCR repertoires. Patients were enrolled under clinicaltrials.gov protocols 00001620, 01623167, 00001397, 00071045, 00081523 and 00961064 in the USA. Ficoll-Paque density gradient centrifugation was used to isolate peripheral blood mononuclear cells. Before DNA was extracted, CD4+ and CD8+ T cells were sorted using either FACS or magnetic beads.

Rearrangement joined TRBV7-9 to TRBJ1-1; the D region possibly corresponds to TRBD1 (6 bases align). The sequenced sample consisted of sorted CD4+, CD8+, or CD8+CD57+ T cells (not recorded which) from PBMCs. This receptor was obtained from a human donor with aplastic anemia. The encoded CDR3 is CASSSPGAMGTRNTEAFF. DNA sequence: TGTGCCAGCAGCTCCCCGGGGGCGATGGGGACGAGAAACACTGAAGCTTTCTTT.